These 27 T cell receptor beta chains were sequenced from one sample in a study of blood T cell repertoires in COVID-19. Repertoires were generated with immunoSEQ multiplex PCR, while TCRdb's copy carries only in-frame clones and drops some. The data show 400,000 or so clones, approximately 90% seen once. Sequenced: peripheral blood. These TCRs come from a man between 18 and 29 years old with COVID-19, enrolled during active disease.

This clone was seen once. The genes are TRBV24-1 and TRBJ2-1; 8 nucleotides match TRBD2. The germline CDR1 and CDR2 sequences are KGHDR and SFDVKD. J gave up 7 bases and V 3 bases, and 10 bases lay outside the gene matches. The CDR3 totals 16 residues. CDR3 coding DNA: TGTGCCACCAGTGATACTCCGGGAGGGCCCGGGAATGAGCAGTTCTTC. This encodes CATSDTPGGPGNEQFF.

This chain uses TRBV15 with TRBJ2-3; D gene uncertain. The length of the CDR3 is 14 residues. Germline CDR1 reads LNHNV; CDR2 reads YYDKDF (reference sequence). Trimming shortened V by 0 bases and J by 0 bases, and 4 bases separated the two germline ends. This CDR3 is CATSRESSTDTQYF. CDR3 DNA: TGTGCCACCAGCAGAGAGTCTAGCACAGATACGCAGTATTTT.

This clone was seen just once. The chain employs TRBV30 and TRBJ2-1; D is perhaps TRBD2 (6 bases). Per germline, CDR1 GTSNPN and CDR2 SVGIG (reference sequence). Trimming left V 3 bases short and J 2 bases short, with 14 bases between. The CDR3 is 15 amino acids. This chain's CDR3 is CAWSPGGSPYNEQFF. As DNA, the CDR3 is TGTGCCTGGAGCCCCGGAGGGTCCCCCTACAATGAGCAGTTCTTC.

The CDR3 DNA reads TGCAGTGCCGCGGACGACGGGGGAGCTTTCTTT. Its protein is CSAADDGGAFF. The chain recombines TRBV20-1 with TRBJ1-1, with a weak D call TRBD1 (5 bases). The CDR3 spans 11 residues. Germline V lookup: CDR1 DFQATT, CDR2 SNEGSKA (reference sequence). Trimming left V 6 bases short and J 10 bases short, with 15 bases between.

This chain connects TRBV18 to TRBJ2-1; TRBD1 matches 7 bases. This CDR3 is 14 amino acids long. Germline-derived CDR1 and CDR2 are KGHSH and LQKENI. V was clipped by 3 bases and J by 7 bases; unmatched bases: 6. The CDR3 coding sequence is TGTGCCAGCTCACCGGAGACAGGGAAAAATGAGCAGTTCTTC. Translated, it gives CASSPETGKNEQFF. Supplemented by reference TRBV18 and TRBJ2-1, the full variable domain reads NAGVMQNPRHLVRRRGQEARLRCSPMKGHSHVYWYRQLPEEGLKFMVYLQKENIIDESGMPKERFSAEFPKEGPSILRIQQVVRGDSAAYFCASSPETGKNEQFFGPGTRLTVL.

Notes on this clone: The same CDR3 arises from other DNA sequences in this sample as well. The V and J genes are TRBV6-1 and TRBJ1-5; a possible D gene is TRBD1 (6 bases). CDR3 length: 13 residues. Trimming shortened V by 3 bases and J by 3 bases, and 6 bases separated the two germline ends. Germline assignment: CDR1 MNHNS and CDR2 SASEGT. The CDR3 nucleotides are TGTGCCAGCAGTGAGGGGGCCAATCAGCCCCAGCATTTT. Encoded protein: CASSEGANQPQHF.

The rearrangement links TRBV12-5 to TRBJ2-5; 7 nucleotides align to TRBD2. The CDR3 is 14 amino acids. V dropped 5 bases and J dropped 6; count of bases not matched to a gene: 9. From germline, CDR1 is LGHNT and CDR2 FRNRAP. For the CDR3, the DNA is TGTGCTAGTGGTCCCGGGACTACCTTACAGACCCAGTACTTC. Translation gives CASGPGTTLQTQYF.

The rearrangement links TRBV7-9 to TRBJ2-2; a weak D match, TRBD1 (6 bases). Trimming pared 7 bases from V and 7 bases from J, leaving 19 bases between. The V gene's germline CDR1 is SEHNR and CDR2 FQNEAQ (reference sequence). The CDR3 is 15 amino acids. In DNA form, the CDR3 reads TGTGCCAGCACCCTCGGCAGGGGCGGTCACGGGGAGCTGTTTTTT. This codes for CASTLGRGGHGELFF.

The chain employs TRBV6-5 and TRBJ2-1; D gene ambiguous. Germline V gene lookup returns CDR1 MNHEY and CDR2 SVGAGI. The CDR3 consists of 12 residues. Trimming removed 6 bases at V and 4 bases at J, with 7 bases between. CDR3 sequence reads: CASRRDYNEQFF. DNA of the CDR3: TGTGCCAGCAGACGAGATTACAATGAGCAGTTCTTC.

The chain uses TRBV20-1 and TRBJ1-1, with D hard to call. This CDR3 is 11 amino acids long. The germline CDR1 and CDR2 sequences are DFQATT and SNEGSKA (reference sequence). The CDR3 DNA reads as TGCAGCCCCTTCGGCCCGGGTGAAGCTTTCTTT. It specifies CSPFGPGEAFF.

V usage is TRBV7-9 and J usage is TRBJ2-7, with D perhaps TRBD1 (6 bases). The CDR3 totals 13 residues. V shed 5 bases and J shed 5 bases, with 13 bases lying between them. Germline V gene data show CDR1 as SEHNR and CDR2 as FQNEAQ (reference sequence). CDR3 residues: CASSPGVGDEQYF. CDR3 DNA: TGTGCCAGCAGCCCAGGGGTGGGCGACGAGCAGTACTTC.

V gene TRBV21-1 combines with J gene TRBJ1-1. TRBV21-1 is a known pseudogene. This CDR3 is built from 12 residues. CDR3 protein: CASPGGNTEAFF. For the CDR3, the DNA is TGTGCCAGCCCGGGGGGGAACACTGAAGCTTTCTTT.

The chain recombines TRBV5-4 with TRBJ1-4; no definite D call. V lost 4 bases and J lost 3, with 10 bases in between. Per germline, CDR1 SGHNT and CDR2 YYREEE (reference sequence). The CDR3 has 14 amino acids. The CDR3 is CASSRGGPNEKLFF. DNA of the CDR3: TGTGCCAGCAGCCGCGGAGGGCCTAATGAAAAACTGTTTTTT.

The chain links TRBV11-3 to TRBJ2-2; no reliable D call. This CDR3 spans 14 amino acids. Germline assignment: CDR1 SGHNT and CDR2 YENEEA. Trimming pared 4 bases from V and 4 bases from J, leaving 10 bases between. The CDR3 DNA reads as TGTGCCAGCAGCTCAGGCCCAGCCACCGGGGAGCTGTTTTTT. It is translated as CASSSGPATGELFF.

This clone was observed once. The chain couples TRBV15 to TRBJ2-7; 7 nucleotides align to TRBD2. V was pared by 0 bases and J by 3 bases, with 11 bases of the junction left unmatched. The CDR3 covers 17 residues. CDR1 is LNHNV and CDR2 is YYDKDF in the germline V gene (reference sequence). The CDR3 protein is CATSREKVASGRYEQYF. The CDR3 DNA reads TGTGCCACCAGCAGAGAAAAGGTGGCTAGCGGACGCTACGAGCAGTACTTC.

This clone was observed a handful of times. The chain carries TRBV2 and TRBJ2-7, with a weak D call TRBD1 (5 bases). The CDR3 spans 13 residues. The germline gives CDR1 SNHLY, CDR2 FYNNEI. The V gene lost 4 bases and the J gene lost 7 bases, with 14 bases spanning the gap. The CDR3 here is CASSGGGGAEQYF. CDR3 DNA: TGTGCCAGCAGTGGAGGCGGTGGGGCAGAGCAGTACTTC.

This chain links TRBV2 with TRBJ2-7; TRBD1 aligns across 10 bases. The ends lost 2 bases at V and 3 bases at J; junction bases unmatched: 7. Germline-derived CDR1 and CDR2 are SNHLY and FYNNEI. This CDR3 is built from 16 residues. The CDR3 reads CASSELGQGLVYEQYF. The CDR3 DNA reads as TGTGCCAGCAGTGAATTGGGACAGGGGTTAGTCTACGAGCAGTACTTC.

The chain employs TRBV19 and TRBJ1-5, with D perhaps matching TRBD1 (6 bases). This CDR3 is built from 16 residues. With 5 bases removed from V and 0 bases from J, the gap between germline ends came to 14 bases. CDR1 and CDR2 (germline): LNHDA, SQIVND (reference sequence). The CDR3: CASSAGQSNSNQPQHF. The CDR3 coding sequence is TGTGCCAGTAGTGCAGGACAGTCCAATAGCAATCAGCCCCAGCATTTT.

The sample holds one count of this clone. The V gene is TRBV19, the J gene TRBJ2-2; D gene unclear. This CDR3 has 13 residues. Germline CDR1 and CDR2: LNHDA and SQIVND (reference sequence). V dropped 3 bases and J dropped 5 bases, with 7 bases sitting between them. The CDR3 spells CASSIGGTGELFF. For the CDR3, the DNA is TGTGCCAGTAGTATTGGCGGAACCGGGGAGCTGTTTTTT.

This sequence joins TRBV27 and TRBJ2-7; 8 bases line up with TRBD1. Trimming cost V 3 bases and J 7 bases; bases outside gene matches: 8. The CDR3 has 14 residues. Germline loops: CDR1 MNHEY, CDR2 SMNVEV (reference sequence). The CDR3 protein is CASSLHDRGREQYF. The CDR3 DNA reads as TGTGCCAGCAGTTTGCACGACAGGGGTCGAGAGCAGTACTTC.

The rearrangement joins TRBV24-1 to TRBJ1-3, with a possible D match to TRBD1 (6 bases). In germline, CDR1 is KGHDR, CDR2 SFDVKD. The germline V and J ends were trimmed by 5 bases and 12 bases, with 7 bases remaining between them. CDR3 length equals 10 residues. DNA of the CDR3: TGTGCCACCAGTGCAGGGGACATATATTTT. Translation gives CATSAGDIYF.

In this sample, this clone turned up once. The chain uses TRBV2 and TRBJ1-2; D gene uncertain. The V end was cut by 4 bases, the J end by 6 bases, with 21 bases between. The CDR3 covers 16 residues. Germline CDR1 is SNHLY and CDR2 is FYNNEI. Written as DNA, the CDR3 is TGTGCCAGCAGTGGGTGGGAGGGAAACTATTCGGATGGCTACACCTTC. Amino acids: CASSGWEGNYSDGYTF. Looking up the rest from reference TRBV2 and TRBJ1-2 gives the full variable domain: EPEVTQTPSHQVTQMGQEVILRCVPISNHLYFYWYRQILGQKVEFLVSFYNNEISEKSEIFDDQFSVERPDGSNFTLKIRSTKLEDSAMYFCASSGWEGNYSDGYTFGSGTRLTVV.

The V gene is TRBV7-8, the J gene TRBJ2-7, with 13 bases that match TRBD2. This CDR3 comprises 17 residues. Trimming took 4 bases from V and 5 from J; bases not matched to a gene: 11. CDR1 and CDR2 (germline): SGHVS, FQNEAQ. CDR3 protein: CASSSRPLAGGPDEQYF. The CDR3 DNA reads TGTGCCAGCAGCTCTCGCCCACTAGCGGGAGGGCCGGACGAGCAGTACTTC.

This chain links TRBV11-2 with TRBJ2-4; D not certain. Trimming pared 4 bases from V and 4 bases from J, leaving 5 bases between. CDR1 is SGHAT, CDR2 FQNNGV, per germline. The CDR3 extends over 12 amino acids. CDR3 sequence: CASSSNKNIQYF. As DNA, the CDR3 is TGTGCCAGCAGCTCCAATAAAAACATTCAGTACTTC.

The V call is TRBV2, the J call TRBJ2-1, with D possibly TRBD1 on 5 matching bases. The CDR3 sequence is 14 residues long. Germline V gene sequence: CDR1 SNHLY, CDR2 FYNNEI. V was cut by 5 bases and J by 6 bases, with 14 bases left in between. The CDR3: CASSRGQGFNEQFF. The CDR3 nucleotides read TGTGCCAGCAGTCGAGGCCAGGGTTTCAATGAGCAGTTCTTC.

This sequence joins TRBV6-5 and TRBJ1-2; 10 nucleotides align to TRBD1. Germline CDR1 MNHEY, CDR2 SVGAGI. The junction had 5 bases not matched to a gene; V was cut back by 5 bases and J by 5 bases. The CDR3 spans 14 residues. CDR3 nucleotides: TGTGCCAGCAGTCCGGACAGGGGGGGTTATGGCTACACCTTC. Translated: CASSPDRGGYGYTF.

V usage is TRBV12-5 and J usage is TRBJ2-7, with a possible D match to TRBD2 (5 bases). Trimming took 7 bases from V and 4 from J, leaving 5 bases between them. The CDR3 is 10 residues long. Germline CDR1 is LGHNT and CDR2 is FRNRAP. CDR3 DNA sequence: TGTGCTAGTGCGGGATACGAGCAGTACTTC. Translated: CASAGYEQYF.